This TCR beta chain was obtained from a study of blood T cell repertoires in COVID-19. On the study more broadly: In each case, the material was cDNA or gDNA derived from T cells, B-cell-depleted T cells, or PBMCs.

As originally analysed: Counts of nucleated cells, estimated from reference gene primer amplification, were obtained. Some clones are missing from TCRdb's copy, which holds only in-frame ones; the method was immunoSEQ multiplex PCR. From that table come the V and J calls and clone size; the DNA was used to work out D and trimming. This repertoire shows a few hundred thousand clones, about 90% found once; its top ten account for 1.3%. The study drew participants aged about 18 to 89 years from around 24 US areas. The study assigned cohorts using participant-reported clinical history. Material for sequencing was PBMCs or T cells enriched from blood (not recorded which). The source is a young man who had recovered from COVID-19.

The CDR3 here is CASSQDQASGGNEQYF. The CDR3 DNA follows: TGTGCCAGCAGCCAAGATCAGGCTAGCGGGGGTAACGAGCAGTACTTC. This sequence joins TRBV4-2 and TRBJ2-7; 10 bases align to TRBD2. Germline V CDR1 and CDR2: LGHNA, YNFKEQ. V shed 0 bases, J shed 5 bases, and the junction held 7 bases outside the gene matches. This CDR3 region has 16 residues.